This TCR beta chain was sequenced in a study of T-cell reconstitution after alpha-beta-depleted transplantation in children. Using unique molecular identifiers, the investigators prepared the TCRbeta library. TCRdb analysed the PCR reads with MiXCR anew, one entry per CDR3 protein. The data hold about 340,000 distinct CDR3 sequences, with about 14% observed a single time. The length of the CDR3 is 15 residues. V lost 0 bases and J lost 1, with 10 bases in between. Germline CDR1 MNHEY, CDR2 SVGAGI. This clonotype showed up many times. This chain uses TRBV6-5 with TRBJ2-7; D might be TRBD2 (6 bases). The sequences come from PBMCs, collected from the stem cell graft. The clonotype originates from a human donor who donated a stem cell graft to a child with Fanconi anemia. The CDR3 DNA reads TGTGCCAGCAGTTACTCAGGAGGGGAGTCCTACGAGCAGTACTTC. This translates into CASSYSGGESYEQYF.